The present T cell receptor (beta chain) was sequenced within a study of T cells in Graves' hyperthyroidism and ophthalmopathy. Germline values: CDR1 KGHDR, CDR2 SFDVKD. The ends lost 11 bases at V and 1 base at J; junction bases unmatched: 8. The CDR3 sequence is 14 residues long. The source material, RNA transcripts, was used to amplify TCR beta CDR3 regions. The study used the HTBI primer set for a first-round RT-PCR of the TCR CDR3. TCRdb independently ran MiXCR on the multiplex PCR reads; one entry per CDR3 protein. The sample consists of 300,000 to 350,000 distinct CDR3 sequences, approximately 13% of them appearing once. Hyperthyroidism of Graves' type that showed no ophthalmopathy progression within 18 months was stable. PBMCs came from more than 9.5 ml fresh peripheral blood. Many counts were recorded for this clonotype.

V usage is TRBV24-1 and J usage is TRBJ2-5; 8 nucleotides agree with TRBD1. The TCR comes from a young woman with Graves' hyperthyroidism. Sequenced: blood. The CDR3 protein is CAIADRASQETQYF. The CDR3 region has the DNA TGTGCCATTGCGGACAGGGCATCCCAAGAGACCCAGTACTTC.